This T cell receptor (beta chain) was found in a study of T cells in Graves' hyperthyroidism and ophthalmopathy. Amplification yielded TCR beta CDR3 regions, with RNA transcripts as the source. The HTBI primer set drove a first-round RT-PCR of the TCR CDR3. TCRdb redid the calling of the multiplex PCR reads with MiXCR, one entry per CDR3 protein. The sample yields fewer than 500,000 distinct CDR3 sequences, approximately 14% seen once. Study results and limitations: Most clonotypes expanded in the thyroid (above 0.001) were also present in blood.

Patients showing uncontrolled infection, other autoimmune disease, pregnancy or lactation were ineligible. Looked up from germline, CDR1 is SGHDT and CDR2 is YYEEEE. The CDR3 spans 13 residues. V gave up 1 base and J gave up 7 bases, with 11 bases separating them. This clonotype was seen repeatedly, ten times or more. Its specificity is not known. This clonotype originated in a woman in her 30s with Graves' ophthalmopathy. Sequenced input: blood. The V gene is TRBV5-6, the J gene TRBJ1-2; D remains ambiguous. CDR3 protein: CASSLTPDSGYTF. The CDR3 DNA reads as TGTGCCAGCAGCTTGACGCCGGATAGTGGCTACACCTTC. The variable domain in full, completed from reference TRBV5-6 and TRBJ1-2, reads DAGVTQSPTHLIKTRGQQVTLRCSPKSGHDTVSWYQQALGQGPQFIFQYYEEEERQRGNFPDRFSGHQFPNYSSELNVNALLLGDSALYLCASSLTPDSGYTFGSGTRLTVV.